The 9 T cell receptor beta chains below were found in one sample sequenced in a study of neurological immune-mediated disorders. TCRdb recomputed calls from the 5' RACE reads with MiXCR, one row per CDR3 protein. Of about 84,000 distinct CDR3 sequences listed, about a tenth are singletons. Sequencing was performed on PBMCs. The receptors were gathered from a man aged 40-49 years in good health.

There are many counts of this clonotype. The chain combines TRBV29-1 with TRBJ2-2; D unclear. The V end lost 0 bases, the J end lost 7 bases, and 6 bases lay between the germline ends. The CDR3 sequence is 12 residues long. Germline values: CDR1 SQVTM, CDR2 ANQGSEA. The DNA for the CDR3 is TGCAGCGTTGAAGAGGCTAGCGGGGAGCTGTTTTTT. Translating it yields CSVEEASGELFF.

This clonotype showed up many times. The rearrangement uses TRBV20-1 and TRBJ2-1; TRBD2 matches at 7 bases. The germline V gene encodes CDR1 DFQATT and CDR2 SNEGSKA (reference sequence). The CDR3 is 14 amino acids. V trimming: 6 bases; J trimming: 7 bases; junction bases outside the gene matches: 12. CDR3 in amino acids: CSADRASGTNEQFF. Written as DNA, the CDR3 is TGCAGTGCCGATCGGGCTAGCGGTACGAATGAGCAGTTCTTC.

This clonotype showed up many times. The chain employs TRBV20-1 and TRBJ1-1; D remains unclear. Trimming pared 3 bases from V and 8 bases from J, leaving 10 bases between. CDR1 is DFQATT and CDR2 is SNEGSKA in the germline V gene (reference sequence). This CDR3 has 11 amino acids. The CDR3, as DNA: TGCAGTGCTAGGCTCTTATCCGAAGCTTTCTTT. Translated, it gives CSARLLSEAFF.

This clonotype has at least ten counts. The chain recombines TRBV20-1 with TRBJ1-6; D is possibly TRBD1 (5 bases). Trimming removed 4 bases at V and 7 bases at J, with 20 bases between. The CDR3 has 16 residues. Germline V gene lookup returns CDR1 DFQATT and CDR2 SNEGSKA (reference sequence). The CDR3 region has the DNA TGCAGTGCTAAAACTGACACCGTAGGGACCAATTCACCCCTCCACTTT. Translated: CSAKTDTVGTNSPLHF.

This clonotype was detected ten times or more. The chain is built from TRBV14 and TRBJ2-7; the D gene is possibly TRBD1 (6 bases). The CDR3 has 14 residues. The germline gives CDR1 SGHDN, CDR2 FVKESK. Trimming left V 1 base short and J 1 base short, with 8 bases between. Written as DNA, the CDR3 is TGTGCCAGCAGCCAAGGCACAGGGTCCTACGAGCAGTACTTC. It encodes CASSQGTGSYEQYF.

Details on this clonotype: This may be a read error, as it is one base from a much larger clone. The CDR3 DNA is TGCGCCAGCAGCTTGGGGGTACAGTCCGCAAGAACCTTC. This sequence encodes CASSLGVQSARTF. V usage is TRBV5-1 and J usage is TRBJ1-2; no clear D gene. Per the germline V gene, CDR1 is SGHRS and CDR2 is YFSETQ. The CDR3 consists of 13 residues. V lost 0 bases, J lost 14 bases, and 17 bases lay in between. Together with reference TRBV5-1 and TRBJ1-2, the CDR3 gives the full variable domain: KAGVTQTPRYLIKTRGQQVTLSCSPISGHRSVSWYQQTPGQGLQFLFEYFSETQRNKGNFPGRFSGRQFSNSRSEMNVSTLELGDSALYLCASSLGVQSARTFGSGTRLTVV.

The V call is TRBV5-1, the J call TRBJ2-5; the D gene is possibly TRBD2 (7 bases). Trimming removed 5 bases at V and 3 bases at J, with 20 bases between. Germline CDR1 is SGHRS and CDR2 is YFSETQ. The CDR3 spans 16 residues. The CDR3 loop reads CASRTTQGGGKETQYF. The CDR3 bases are TGCGCCAGCAGGACGACACAGGGAGGGGGGAAAGAGACCCAGTACTTC.

This clonotype was observed many times. This rearrangement joins TRBV5-1 to TRBJ1-2; D is unclear. From germline, CDR1 is SGHRS and CDR2 YFSETQ. The V end was cut by 1 base, the J end by 1 base, with 11 bases between. The CDR3 contains 15 residues. The CDR3 nucleotides are TGCGCCAGCAGCTTGTACGCACAGATTAACTATGGCTACACCTTC. This encodes CASSLYAQINYGYTF. Together with reference TRBV5-1 and TRBJ1-2, the CDR3 gives the full variable domain: KAGVTQTPRYLIKTRGQQVTLSCSPISGHRSVSWYQQTPGQGLQFLFEYFSETQRNKGNFPGRFSGRQFSNSRSEMNVSTLELGDSALYLCASSLYAQINYGYTFGSGTRLTVV.

This clonotype was recorded at least ten times. The chain is built from TRBV20-1 and TRBJ1-1; D gene ambiguous. The CDR3 contains 11 residues. Per germline, CDR1 DFQATT and CDR2 SNEGSKA (reference sequence). V gave up 5 bases and J gave up 4 bases, with 8 bases separating them. The CDR3, as DNA: TGCAGTGCTGGGTGGTCCACTGAAGCTTTCTTT. As protein: CSAGWSTEAFF.